The 9 T cell receptor beta chains given below trace back to one sample, sequenced in a study of OX40 agonist ivuxolimab in advanced cancers. Measured with immunoSEQ multiplex PCR; TCRdb has only the in-frame clones, and not every one. Of some 29,000 clones listed, about nine tenths were seen once; the top ten hold 8% to 9.5%. Specimen: CD4+ or CD8+ T cells sorted from blood, collected in a trial of the OX40 agonist ivuxolimab. Source of these receptors: an adult with an advanced solid tumor such as melanoma, head and neck, liver or kidney cancer.

The rearrangement links TRBV9 to TRBJ2-1; TRBD1 is a possible D gene (6 bases). Per the germline V gene, CDR1 is SGDLS and CDR2 is YYNGEE. This CDR3 spans 15 amino acids. V dropped 0 bases and J dropped 7 bases, with 14 bases sitting between them. The CDR3 protein is CASSVAGWGTNEQFF. The DNA for the CDR3 is TGTGCCAGCAGCGTAGCCGGTTGGGGGACAAATGAGCAGTTCTTC.

This chain's CDR3 is CASSLNIGPYEQYF. The DNA of the CDR3 is TGTGCCAGCAGTTTAAATATCGGGCCCTACGAGCAGTACTTC. The chain combines TRBV27 with TRBJ2-7; D is unclear. This CDR3 has 14 amino acids. Germline CDR1 reads MNHEY; CDR2 reads SMNVEV (reference sequence). V dropped 2 bases and J dropped 2 bases, with 10 bases sitting between them.

The chain has TRBV4-3 and TRBJ2-3; 10 bases fit TRBD1. Per germline, CDR1 LGHNA and CDR2 YSLEER. Trimming at V came to 0 bases and at J to 4 bases, leaving 4 bases not matched to a gene. The CDR3 runs 16 residues. DNA for the CDR3: TGCGCCAGCAGCCAAGATGGGACAGGGGAGGCAGATACGCAGTATTTT. Translated, it gives CASSQDGTGEADTQYF.

The genes are TRBV19 and TRBJ2-1; D call uncertain. The V end was cut by 5 bases, the J end by 2 bases, with 7 bases between. The CDR3 loop spans 13 amino acids. Germline CDR1 reads LNHDA; CDR2 reads SQIVND (reference sequence). CDR3 nucleotide sequence: TGTGCCAGTAGTGTGTCCCCCTACAATGAGCAGTTCTTC. It specifies CASSVSPYNEQFF. The variable domain in full, completed from reference TRBV19 and TRBJ2-1, reads DGGITQSPKYLFRKEGQNVTLSCEQNLNHDAMYWYRQDPGQGLRLIYYSQIVNDFQKGDIAEGYSVSREKKESFPLTVTSAQKNPTAFYLCASSVSPYNEQFFGPGTRLTVL.

The rearrangement joins TRBV4-1 to TRBJ1-2; D is undetermined. Per the germline V gene, CDR1 is MGHRA and CDR2 is YSYEKL. V was shortened by 0 bases and J by 1 base, with 12 bases between the two germline ends. The CDR3 loop spans 16 amino acids. CDR3 sequence: CASSQELRAVNYGYTF. The CDR3 nucleotides read TGCGCCAGCAGCCAAGAATTAAGGGCGGTTAACTATGGCTACACCTTC.

The chain is built from TRBV5-4 and TRBJ2-3; the D gene is possibly TRBD1 (6 bases). The V end was cut by 1 base, the J end by 5 bases, with 11 bases between. This CDR3 contains 14 residues. Germline assignment: CDR1 SGHNT and CDR2 YYREEE (reference sequence). CDR3 amino acids: CASSLRQVLDTQYF. The CDR3 DNA sequence: TGTGCCAGCAGCTTGAGACAGGTCTTAGATACGCAGTATTTT.

The J gene is TRBJ2-2, the V gene TRBV18; TRBD1 agrees at 7 bases. CDR1 and CDR2 (germline): KGHSH, LQKENI. CDR3 length: 16 residues. The V gene end was trimmed by 2 bases and the J gene end by 1 base; junction bases not matched to a gene: 4. The CDR3 sequence: CASSPVAGGNTGELFF. CDR3 coding DNA: TGTGCCAGCTCACCAGTGGCAGGGGGGAACACCGGGGAGCTGTTTTTT.

On this clone: At the DNA level, this CDR3 is encoded by other sequences in the same sample as well. The chain employs TRBV19 and TRBJ2-1, with 8 bases matching TRBD2. V dropped 3 bases and J dropped 4; count of bases not matched to a gene: 5. Germline V gene data show CDR1 as LNHDA and CDR2 as SQIVND (reference sequence). The CDR3 is 15 amino acids. For the CDR3, the DNA is TGTGCCAGTAGTATCGCGGGGGGCCTATACAATGAGCAGTTCTTC. Translating gives CASSIAGGLYNEQFF.

The chain joins TRBV19 to TRBJ2-5, with TRBD1 identical over 7 bases. The CDR3 loop spans 13 amino acids. After removal of 9 bases from V and 5 bases from J, the junction contained 9 bases not matched to a gene. In germline, CDR1 is LNHDA, CDR2 SQIVND (reference sequence). CDR3 protein: CASSEGAGETQYF. DNA of the CDR3: TGTGCCAGCAGCGAGGGGGCTGGGGAGACCCAGTACTTC.